This T cell receptor (beta chain) comes out of a study of blood T cell repertoires in COVID-19. Across the study: Acute and convalescent COVID-19 specimens originated in the United States, Italy and Spain. The analysed material was cDNA or gDNA that came from T cells, B-cell-depleted T cells, or PBMCs.

This clone has only a few counts. Germline assignment: CDR1 KGHDR and CDR2 SFDVKD. Trimming cost V 5 bases and J 4 bases, with 4 bases left between them. This CDR3 comprises 11 residues. As processed by the authors: Scientists estimated how many nucleated cells there were by amplifying reference gene primers. Sequencing was performed with immunoSEQ multiplex PCR; in TCRdb, only in-frame clones are kept and a portion is missing. V, J and clone size are those of that table, while D and trimming were read from the DNA. The sample lists 300,000 to 400,000 clones, roughly 85% occurring once. The gene calls are TRBV24-1 and TRBJ1-1; unclear D gene. The TCR was taken from a human donor in a cohort sampled during active COVID-19. Specimen: peripheral blood. CDR3 region: CATSGSTEAFF. As DNA, the CDR3 is TGTGCCACCAGTGGGAGCACTGAAGCTTTCTTT.